This passage covers 32 T cell receptor beta chains from one sample sequenced in a study of identical twins. MiXCR was run by TCRdb on the 5' RACE reads, yielding one entry per CDR3 protein. The repertoire includes under 450,000 distinct CDR3 sequences, around 20% of them detected once, and 12% sits in the top ten. Sequencing input: naive T cells sorted from blood. These receptors were collected from a man between 50 and 59 years old in good health.

This clonotype was counted many times. The rearrangement links TRBV12-3 or TRBV12-4 to TRBJ2-1; no firm D call. The CDR3 runs to 11 residues. The ends were cut back, 6 bases at V and 5 bases at J, with 5 bases in the middle. The CDR3 nucleotides read TGTGCCAGCAGGGTCCACAATGAGCAGTTCTTC. The encoded protein is CASRVHNEQFF.

The rearrangement uses TRBV3-1 and TRBJ2-4, with D possibly called TRBD1 or TRBD2 (6 bases each). Trimming cost V 3 bases and J 1 base, with 13 bases left between them. The CDR3 sequence is 16 residues long. Germline lookup yields CDR1 LGHDT and CDR2 YNNKEL (reference sequence). The CDR3 loop is CASSHKGGLAKNIQYF. Here the CDR3 DNA reads TGTGCCAGCAGCCATAAGGGGGGTTTGGCCAAAAACATTCAGTACTTC.

The J gene is TRBJ2-1, the V gene TRBV4-3; D perhaps matches TRBD2 (5 bases). The CDR3 consists of 16 residues. V lost 0 bases, J lost 2 bases, and 11 bases lay in between. CDR1 and CDR2 from the germline V gene are LGHNA and YSLEER. The CDR3 is CASSQDVGVTYNEQFF. DNA of the CDR3: TGCGCCAGCAGCCAAGATGTGGGAGTAACCTACAATGAGCAGTTCTTC.

This clonotype was observed a handful of times. V gene TRBV20-1 combines with J gene TRBJ2-1; 15 bases are a match to TRBD2. The CDR3 length is 16 residues. Looked up from germline, CDR1 is DFQATT and CDR2 is SNEGSKA (reference sequence). V lost 8 bases and J lost 8; bases outside the gene matches: 13. Here the CDR3 DNA reads TGCAGTATCCTGGGTCGGACTAGCGGGAGGGCAGATGAGCAGTTCTTC. Its protein product is CSILGRTSGRADEQFF.

In its sample, this clonotype was seen many times. This chain joins TRBV6-1 and TRBJ1-5; TRBD1 agrees at 7 bases. Germline V gene data show CDR1 as MNHNS and CDR2 as SASEGT. The CDR3 is made up of 14 amino acids. V shed 6 bases and J 7 bases; nucleotides not matched to a gene: 9. The CDR3 spells CASRQTGMGQPQHF. As DNA, the CDR3 is TGTGCCAGCAGGCAGACAGGGATGGGCCAGCCCCAGCATTTT.

This rearrangement joins TRBV3-1 to TRBJ1-5, with D tentatively TRBD1 (5 bases). The V end was cut by 8 bases, the J end by 3 bases, with 11 bases between. Germline V lookup: CDR1 LGHDT, CDR2 YNNKEL (reference sequence). The CDR3 runs 13 residues. The CDR3 DNA reads TGTGCCAGCGCGCGGGGGTCCAATCAGCCCCAGCATTTT. Translating gives CASARGSNQPQHF.

The chain combines TRBV4-3 with TRBJ2-5; D is perhaps TRBD2 (5 bases). This CDR3 spans 15 amino acids. Trimming left V 0 bases short and J 5 bases short, with 13 bases between. Germline V gene sequence: CDR1 LGHNA, CDR2 YSLEER. CDR3 region: CASSQDATGGETQYF. The CDR3 DNA reads TGCGCCAGCAGCCAAGACGCAACGGGCGGGGAGACCCAGTACTTC.

This clonotype has a handful of counts. This chain connects TRBV7-2 to TRBJ2-7; either TRBD1 or TRBD2 may fit D (5 bases each). V lost 5 bases to trimming and J lost 4 bases, with 12 bases between them. Germline V gives CDR1 SGHTA, CDR2 FQGNSA. The CDR3 is 13 residues long. The CDR3 here is CASSMGRIYEQYF. The CDR3 bases are TGTGCCAGCAGCATGGGACGAATTTACGAGCAGTACTTC.

This clonotype turned up a few times. The chain couples TRBV5-1 to TRBJ1-6, with TRBD1 matching 7 bases. The CDR3 length is 14 residues. V was pared by 4 bases and J by 8 bases, with 6 bases of the junction left unmatched. Per germline, CDR1 SGHRS and CDR2 YFSETQ. In nucleotides, the CDR3 is TGCGCCAGCAGCGACAGACAGGGAGATTCACCCCTCCACTTT. It yields the protein CASSDRQGDSPLHF.

There are a few counts of this clonotype. V and J are TRBV7-8 and TRBJ1-2; 7 bases are a match to TRBD1. The germline gives CDR1 SGHVS, CDR2 FQNEAQ. V lost 0 bases and J lost 2; bases outside the gene matches: 6. This CDR3 region has 16 residues. As DNA, the CDR3 is TGTGCCAGCAGCTTAGCTCACAGGGGAACCAACTATGGCTACACCTTC. It specifies CASSLAHRGTNYGYTF. Supplemented by reference TRBV7-8 and TRBJ1-2, the full variable domain reads GAGVSQSPRYKVAKRGQDVALRCDPISGHVSLFWYQQALGQGPEFLTYFQNEAQLDKSGLPSDRFFAERPEGSVSTLKIQRTQQEDSAVYLCASSLAHRGTNYGYTFGSGTRLTVV.

This chain uses TRBV5-5 with TRBJ2-2; 13 nucleotides align to TRBD2. This CDR3 comprises 18 residues. V was clipped by 4 bases and J by 4 bases; unmatched bases: 10. CDR1 SGHKS and CDR2 YYEKEE come from the germline V gene (reference sequence). CDR3 in amino acids: CASSNGLAGEYGTGELFF. CDR3 in DNA: TGTGCCAGCAGCAACGGACTAGCGGGGGAGTATGGCACCGGGGAGCTGTTTTTT.

The chain combines TRBV2 with TRBJ1-1, with 11 bases matching TRBD1. This CDR3 region has 14 residues. The ends lost 9 bases at V and 4 bases at J; junction bases unmatched: 7. Germline-derived CDR1 and CDR2 are SNHLY and FYNNEI. The DNA of the CDR3 is TGTGCCAGTACGGGACAGGGGGTTGGCACTGAAGCTTTCTTT. This sequence encodes CASTGQGVGTEAFF.

The chain combines TRBV9 with TRBJ1-1; D might be TRBD1 (5 bases). The CDR3 runs to 14 residues. Germline CDR1 reads SGDLS; CDR2 reads YYNGEE. V was cut by 0 bases and J by 6 bases, with 12 bases left in between. CDR3 residues: CASSVDGGAPEAFF. The CDR3 DNA sequence: TGTGCCAGCAGCGTAGATGGTGGGGCGCCTGAAGCTTTCTTT.

This clonotype was observed many times. The chain has TRBV28 and TRBJ2-4; D unresolved. CDR1 and CDR2 (germline): MDHEN, SYDVKM. The CDR3 spans 16 residues. Trimming took 5 bases from V and 0 from J, leaving 14 bases between them. CDR3 region: CASSQSPLLAKNIQYF. The CDR3, as DNA: TGTGCCAGCAGTCAATCCCCTCTTCTAGCCAAAAACATTCAGTACTTC.

In its sample, this clonotype was seen a few times. The junction shows a germline mismatch at one end, possibly a read error. The chain combines TRBV4-3 with TRBJ1-2, with D maybe TRBD1 (5 bases). Germline V gives CDR1 LGHNA, CDR2 YSLEER. This CDR3 contains 16 residues. The CDR3 is CASSLETTVPEGGFTF. DNA for the CDR3: TGCGCCAGCAGTCTTGAGACGACAGTGCCCGAGGGTGGCTTCACCTTC.

In its sample, this clonotype was seen a few times. This chain joins TRBV4-3 and TRBJ1-1, with D perhaps TRBD1 (5 bases). Germline CDR1 reads LGHNA; CDR2 reads YSLEER. Trimming took off 6 bases at V and 5 bases at J, with 16 bases between the two ends. The CDR3 is 14 amino acids. The CDR3 is CASSSFSTATEAFF. The CDR3 DNA reads TGCGCCAGCAGTTCATTCTCGACAGCGACTGAAGCTTTCTTT.

V gene TRBV6-5 combines with J gene TRBJ2-7; 8 bases line up with TRBD2. Trimming took 4 bases from V and 6 from J; bases not matched to a gene: 2. Germline CDR1 and CDR2: MNHEY and SVGAGI. There are 12 residues in the CDR3. Here the CDR3 reads CASSSGTSEQYF. For the CDR3, the DNA is TGTGCCAGCAGTTCAGGGACTAGCGAGCAGTACTTC.

A note on this clonotype: Possible read error: a much larger clone is one base away. V and J are TRBV24-1 and TRBJ2-3; the match to TRBD1 covers 7 bases. The CDR3 loop spans 15 amino acids. Germline V CDR1 and CDR2: KGHDR, SFDVKD. With 4 bases clipped from V and 2 bases from J, the junction kept 5 bases outside the gene matches. The CDR3 reads CATSDPGTVTDTQYF. For the CDR3, the DNA is TGTGCCACCAGTGACCCCGGGACAGTCACAGATACGCAGTATTTT.

This clonotype was seen many times. The chain recombines TRBV4-1 with TRBJ2-5, with D possibly being TRBD1 (5 bases). V was shortened by 3 bases and J by 0 bases, with 11 bases between the two germline ends. The V gene's germline CDR1 is MGHRA and CDR2 YSYEKL. The CDR3 has 15 residues. CDR3 residues: CASSQGHGNQETQYF. CDR3 coding DNA: TGCGCCAGCAGCCAGGGGCATGGGAACCAAGAGACCCAGTACTTC.

In this sample, this clonotype turned up a few times. The chain recombines TRBV12-3 or TRBV12-4 with TRBJ2-3; D perhaps matches TRBD2 (6 bases). CDR3 length equals 13 residues. V gave up 5 bases and J gave up 4 bases, with 10 bases separating them. Written as DNA, the CDR3 is TGTGCCAGCAGTCCAGGGACTGCAGATACGCAGTATTTT. The encoded protein is CASSPGTADTQYF.

As regards this clonotype: Since the CDR3 does not end with the conserved phenylalanine or tryptophan, this likely comes from a read error. The chain carries TRBV6-2 or TRBV6-3 and TRBJ2-7; 10 bases are a match to TRBD2. Unmatched junction bases numbered 3, after V lost 5 bases and J lost 2 bases. The CDR3 is 14 amino acids. Germline V CDR1 and CDR2: MNHEY, SVGEGT. The CDR3 DNA reads as TGTGCCAGCAGTGGACTAGCGGCTCCCTACGAGCAGTACCCC. Translating it yields CASSGLAAPYEQYP.

The chain has TRBV7-2 and TRBJ2-1, with D possibly being TRBD1 or TRBD2 (6 bases each). With 5 bases removed from V and 3 bases from J, the gap between germline ends came to 20 bases. Per the germline V gene, CDR1 is SGHTA and CDR2 is FQGNSA. This CDR3 is built from 17 residues. Here the CDR3 DNA reads TGTGCCAGCAGCCAGTACGGGGGCCGAGGAATCTACAATGAGCAGTTCTTC. Translating it yields CASSQYGGRGIYNEQFF.

This chain links TRBV10-2 with TRBJ1-6; D is possibly TRBD1 (6 bases). CDR1 and CDR2 (germline): WSHSY, SAAADI. Trimming left V 0 bases short and J 6 bases short, with 12 bases between. CDR3 size: 16 residues. The CDR3 region has the DNA TGCGCCAGCAGTGAGTCTTGGCAGGGGAGTAATTCACCCCTCCACTTT. It codes for CASSESWQGSNSPLHF.

This clonotype has at least ten counts. The chain has TRBV4-3 and TRBJ2-4, with a tentative D call TRBD1 (6 bases). CDR1 is LGHNA and CDR2 is YSLEER in the germline V gene. Trimming removed 0 bases at V and 7 bases at J, with 13 bases between. The length of the CDR3 is 15 residues. The chain's CDR3 is CASSQEANRVNIQYF. The DNA for the CDR3 is TGCGCCAGCAGCCAAGAAGCCAACAGGGTGAACATTCAGTACTTC.

Ten or more counts support this clonotype. The V call is TRBV5-1, the J call TRBJ2-7; weak D call: TRBD2 (5 bases). Germline V gives CDR1 SGHRS, CDR2 YFSETQ. The germline V and J ends were trimmed by 2 bases and 4 bases, with 13 bases remaining between them. The CDR3 is made up of 14 amino acids. The CDR3 nucleotides are TGCGCCAGCAGCTTCGAGGGTCCGGGGTACGAGCAGTACTTC. Its translation: CASSFEGPGYEQYF.

The chain recombines TRBV9 with TRBJ2-1; TRBD1 agrees at 9 bases. The germline V gene encodes CDR1 SGDLS and CDR2 YYNGEE. Trimming at V came to 3 bases and at J to 10 bases, leaving 5 bases not matched to a gene. The CDR3 sequence is 13 residues long. The CDR3 DNA is TGTGCCAGCAGCGGACGACAGGGGGACGAGCAGTTCTTC. Its protein is CASSGRQGDEQFF.

Only a few counts were recorded for this clonotype. J is TRBJ2-7 and V is TRBV20-1; possible D gene TRBD2, 6 bases. Trimming shortened V by 1 base and J by 1 base, and 14 bases separated the two germline ends. Per the germline V gene, CDR1 is DFQATT and CDR2 is SNEGSKA (reference sequence). This CDR3 has 15 amino acids. This CDR3 reads CSARGLAGQSYEQYF. CDR3 nucleotide sequence: TGCAGTGCTAGAGGGCTGGCGGGGCAATCCTACGAGCAGTACTTC.

This clonotype was detected only a few times. The chain joins TRBV7-9 to TRBJ2-7, with no clear D. V was pared by 5 bases and J by 3 bases, with 11 bases between. The CDR3 totals 13 residues. Germline assignment: CDR1 SEHNR and CDR2 FQNEAQ (reference sequence). CDR3 DNA: TGTGCCAGCAGCGATGGACGGTACTACGAGCAGTACTTC. It translates to CASSDGRYYEQYF.

In this sample, this clonotype turned up a few times. The J gene is TRBJ2-1, the V gene TRBV6-5; 9 bases line up with TRBD1. The CDR3 contains 15 residues. Unmatched junction bases numbered 6, after V lost 4 bases and J lost 5 bases. Germline CDR1 reads MNHEY; CDR2 reads SVGAGI. CDR3 bases: TGTGCCAGCAGTTTCCGGGACAGGGTTAACAATGAGCAGTTCTTC. Protein product: CASSFRDRVNNEQFF.

This clonotype has at least ten counts. The V call is TRBV5-1, the J call TRBJ2-5, with a possible D match to TRBD1 (5 bases). Germline-derived CDR1 and CDR2 are SGHRS and YFSETQ. The V gene lost 0 bases and the J gene lost 5 bases, with 11 bases spanning the gap. This CDR3 has 14 residues. The CDR3 nucleotides read TGCGCCAGCAGCTTGGACCAGGGTGGGGAGACCCAGTACTTC. Translating it yields CASSLDQGGETQYF.

The chain joins TRBV5-1 to TRBJ1-1, with D tentatively TRBD1 (5 bases). Germline lookup yields CDR1 SGHRS and CDR2 YFSETQ. The CDR3 runs 14 residues. The V and J ends lost 0 bases and 1 base respectively, with 7 bases between them. CDR3 DNA sequence: TGCGCCAGCAGCTTGGCAGGGACGAACACTGAAGCTTTCTTT. It specifies CASSLAGTNTEAFF.

The chain links TRBV5-8 to TRBJ1-1; D perhaps matches TRBD1 (6 bases). This CDR3 spans 16 amino acids. Germline V gene sequence: CDR1 SGHTS, CDR2 YDEGEE. With 3 bases removed from V and 6 bases from J, the gap between germline ends came to 21 bases. DNA of the CDR3: TGTGCCAGCAGCTGGGGGCAGGGTAGCGGTCTGGCTGAAGCTTTCTTT. This encodes CASSWGQGSGLAEAFF.